This note documents a single T cell receptor (beta chain) sequence. This clone was counted a single time. The target of this receptor is not known. Base qualities are not provided; no much larger clone lies one nucleotide away. Using the immunoSEQ assay, the TCR beta locus was amplified and sequenced, producing bulk TCR Vbeta CDR3 data. In the paper's pipeline: CDR3s were excluded if they were non-productive, were shorter than 7 amino acids, or did not start with C or end with F/W. Analysis was restricted to specimens with at least 1000 reads, and clonotypes were defined at the amino acid level. Clonality was computed as 1 minus Pielou's evenness. To equalize library sizes, abundance-weighted random subsampling with replacement was performed 100 times so that 95% confidence intervals could be reported. Repertoire overlap was quantified using the Morisita overlap index, and the top 40 clones per specimen were examined for overlap with the irAE. As stored in TCRdb, this immuneACCESS dataset retains in-frame rearrangements with V and J assigned. A fraction of the clones does not appear; measured against another copy, unresolved V genes explain less than half of the discrepancy, and the remainder lacks a known reason. V, J and clone size are taken as reported in that table, and D and trimming were inferred from the DNA itself. In all, the sample holds tens of thousands of clones, and approximately 90% of those were seen once. Of the sample, about 1.5% falls within the top ten clones.

These data originate in a study of T cells in tumors and immune-related adverse events (dated by TCRdb to the early 2020s). The treatment or condition label corresponds to: nivolumab (PD-1 blockade) given before sampling. The DNeasy Blood and Tissue Kit was used to extract DNA from formalin-fixed paraffin-embedded specimens. A distance of 10 bases separates the germline ends of V and J, which lose 5 bases and 0 bases respectively. Including the terminal cysteine and phenylalanine, the CDR3 comprises 14 residues. Only CDR3 DNA is held: 42 bases, read in frame from base 1. In the germline V gene (reference sequence), CDR1 corresponds to LNHDA and CDR2 to SQIVND.

Sample: lymph node tissue, taken from a patient treated with anti-PD-1 therapy. The receptor was derived from a female donor with metastatic renal cell carcinoma. The receptor chain draws on TRBV19 and TRBJ1-2, with no confidently assigned D gene. CDR3 loop: CASSGRRTNYGYTF. In nucleotide form, the sequence is TGTGCCAGTAGTGGCCGGCGAACTAACTATGGCTACACCTTC.